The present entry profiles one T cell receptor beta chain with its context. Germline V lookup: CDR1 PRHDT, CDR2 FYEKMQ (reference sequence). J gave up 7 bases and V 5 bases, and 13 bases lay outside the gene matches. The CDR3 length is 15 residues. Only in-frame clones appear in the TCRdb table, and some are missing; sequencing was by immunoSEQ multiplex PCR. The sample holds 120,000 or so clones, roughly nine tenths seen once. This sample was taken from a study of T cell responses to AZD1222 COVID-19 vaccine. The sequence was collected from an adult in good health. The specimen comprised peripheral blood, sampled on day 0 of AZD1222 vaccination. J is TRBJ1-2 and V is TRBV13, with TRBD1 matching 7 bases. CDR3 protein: CASSTRQGGISGYTF. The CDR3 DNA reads TGTGCCAGCAGCACCCGACAGGGAGGGATTAGTGGCTACACCTTC.